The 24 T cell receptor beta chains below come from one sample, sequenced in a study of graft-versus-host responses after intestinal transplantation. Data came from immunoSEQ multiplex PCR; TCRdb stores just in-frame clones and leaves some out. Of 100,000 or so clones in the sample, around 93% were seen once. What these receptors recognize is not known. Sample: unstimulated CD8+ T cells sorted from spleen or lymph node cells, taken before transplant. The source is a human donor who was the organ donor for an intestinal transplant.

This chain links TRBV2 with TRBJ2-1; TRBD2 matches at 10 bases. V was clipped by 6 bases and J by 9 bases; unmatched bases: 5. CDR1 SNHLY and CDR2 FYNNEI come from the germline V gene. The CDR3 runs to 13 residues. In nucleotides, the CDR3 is TGTGCCAGCAGGGCTAGCGGGAGCCCTGAGCAGTTCTTC. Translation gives CASRASGSPEQFF.

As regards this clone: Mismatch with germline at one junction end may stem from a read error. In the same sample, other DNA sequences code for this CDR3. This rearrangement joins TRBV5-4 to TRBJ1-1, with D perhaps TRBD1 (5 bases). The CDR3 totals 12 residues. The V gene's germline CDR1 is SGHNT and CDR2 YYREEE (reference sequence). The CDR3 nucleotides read TGTGCCAGCAGCTTGGGAGACAGAGAAGCCTTCTTT. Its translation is CASSLGDREAFF.

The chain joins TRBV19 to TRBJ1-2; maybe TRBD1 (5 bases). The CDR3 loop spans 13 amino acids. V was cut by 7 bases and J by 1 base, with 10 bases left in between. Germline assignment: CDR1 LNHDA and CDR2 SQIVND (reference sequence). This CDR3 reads CASTMQGNYGYTF. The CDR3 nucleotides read TGTGCCAGTACCATGCAGGGTAACTATGGCTACACCTTC.

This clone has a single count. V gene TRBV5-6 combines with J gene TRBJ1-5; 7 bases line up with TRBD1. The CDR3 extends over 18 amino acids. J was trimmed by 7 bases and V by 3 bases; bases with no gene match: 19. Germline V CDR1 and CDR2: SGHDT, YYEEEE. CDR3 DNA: TGTGCCAGCAGCTGGCCCCGCGGCAGATGGGGACAGTGGCAGCCCCAGCATTTT. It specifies CASSWPRGRWGQWQPQHF.

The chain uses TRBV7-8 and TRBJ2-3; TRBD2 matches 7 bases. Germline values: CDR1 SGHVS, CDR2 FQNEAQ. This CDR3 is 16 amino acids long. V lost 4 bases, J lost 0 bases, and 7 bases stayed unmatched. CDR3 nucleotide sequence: TGTGCCAGCAGCTACGGGGAGGGGATCAGCACAGATACGCAGTATTTT. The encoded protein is CASSYGEGISTDTQYF. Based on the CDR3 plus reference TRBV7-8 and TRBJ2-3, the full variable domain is GAGVSQSPRYKVAKRGQDVALRCDPISGHVSLFWYQQALGQGPEFLTYFQNEAQLDKSGLPSDRFFAERPEGSVSTLKIQRTQQEDSAVYLCASSYGEGISTDTQYFGPGTRLTVL.

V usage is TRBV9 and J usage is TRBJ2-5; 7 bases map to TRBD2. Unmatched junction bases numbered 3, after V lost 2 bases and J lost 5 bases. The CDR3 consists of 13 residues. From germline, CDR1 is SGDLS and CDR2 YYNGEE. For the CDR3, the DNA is TGTGCCAGCAGCGTGGGGGGGAGCGAGACCCAGTACTTC. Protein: CASSVGGSETQYF.

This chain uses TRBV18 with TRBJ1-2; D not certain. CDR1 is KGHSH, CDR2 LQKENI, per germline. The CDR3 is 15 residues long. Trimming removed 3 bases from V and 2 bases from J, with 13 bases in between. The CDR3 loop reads CASSPFIGGNYGYTF. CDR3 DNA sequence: TGTGCCAGCTCACCCTTTATTGGAGGGAACTATGGCTACACCTTC. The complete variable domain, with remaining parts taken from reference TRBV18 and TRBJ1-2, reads NAGVMQNPRHLVRRRGQEARLRCSPMKGHSHVYWYRQLPEEGLKFMVYLQKENIIDESGMPKERFSAEFPKEGPSILRIQQVVRGDSAAYFCASSPFIGGNYGYTFGSGTRLTVV.

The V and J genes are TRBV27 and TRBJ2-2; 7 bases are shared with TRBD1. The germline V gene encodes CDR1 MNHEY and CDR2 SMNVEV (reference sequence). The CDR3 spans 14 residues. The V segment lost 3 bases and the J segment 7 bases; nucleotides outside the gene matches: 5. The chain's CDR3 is CASSFSGQSGELFF. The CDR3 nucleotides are TGTGCCAGCAGTTTCTCGGGACAGAGCGGGGAGCTGTTTTTT.

The CDR3 nucleotides are TGTGCCAGCAGCGGGCACGAGCAGTACTTC. It encodes CASSGHEQYF. The V call is TRBV4-2, the J call TRBJ2-7; unclear D gene. V was cut by 5 bases and J by 5 bases, with 4 bases left in between. The CDR3 length is 10 residues. Germline V gives CDR1 LGHNA, CDR2 YNFKEQ.

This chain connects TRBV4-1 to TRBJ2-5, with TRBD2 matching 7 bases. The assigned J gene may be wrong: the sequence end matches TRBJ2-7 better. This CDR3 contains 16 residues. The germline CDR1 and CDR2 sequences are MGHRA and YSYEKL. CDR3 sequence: CASSQDSRGDYYEQYF. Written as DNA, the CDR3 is TGCGCCAGCAGCCAAGATTCTCGGGGGGATTACTACGAGCAGTACTTC.

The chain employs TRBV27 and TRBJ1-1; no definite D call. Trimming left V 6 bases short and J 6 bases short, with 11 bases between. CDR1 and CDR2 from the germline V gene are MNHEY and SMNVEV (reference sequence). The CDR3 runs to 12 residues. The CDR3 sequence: CASSLGVAEAFF. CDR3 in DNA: TGTGCCAGCAGCCTAGGAGTCGCTGAAGCTTTCTTT.

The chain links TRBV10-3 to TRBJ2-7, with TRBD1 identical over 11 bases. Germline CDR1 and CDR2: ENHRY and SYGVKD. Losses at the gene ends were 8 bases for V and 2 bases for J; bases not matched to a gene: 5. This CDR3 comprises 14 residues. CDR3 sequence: CAILRDRGTYEQYF. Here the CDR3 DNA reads TGTGCCATCCTCCGGGACAGGGGGACCTACGAGCAGTACTTC.

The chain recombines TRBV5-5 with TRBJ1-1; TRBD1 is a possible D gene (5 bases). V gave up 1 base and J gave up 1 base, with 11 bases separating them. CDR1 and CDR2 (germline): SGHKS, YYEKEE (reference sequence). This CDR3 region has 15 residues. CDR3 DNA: TGTGCCAGCAGCTTGCTAGGCAGGGAGAACACTGAAGCTTTCTTT. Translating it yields CASSLLGRENTEAFF.

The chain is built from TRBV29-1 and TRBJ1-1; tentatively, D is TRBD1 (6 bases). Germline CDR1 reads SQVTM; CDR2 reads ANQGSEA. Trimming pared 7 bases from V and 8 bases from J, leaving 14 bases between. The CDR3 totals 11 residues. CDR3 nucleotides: TGCAGCGCCCGTTTTCAGGGGGAAGCTTTCTTT. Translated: CSARFQGEAFF. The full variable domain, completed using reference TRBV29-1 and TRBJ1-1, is SAVISQKPSRDICQRGTSLTIQCQVDSQVTMMFWYRQQPGQSLTLIATANQGSEATYESGFVIDKFPISRPNLTFSTLTVSNMSPEDSSIYLCSARFQGEAFFGQGTRLTVV.

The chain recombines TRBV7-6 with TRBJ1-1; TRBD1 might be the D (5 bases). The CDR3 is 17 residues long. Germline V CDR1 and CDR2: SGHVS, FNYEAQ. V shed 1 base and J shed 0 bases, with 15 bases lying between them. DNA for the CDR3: TGTGCCAGCAGCTTAGGGACACGCTGGGGTATGAACACTGAAGCTTTCTTT. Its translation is CASSLGTRWGMNTEAFF.

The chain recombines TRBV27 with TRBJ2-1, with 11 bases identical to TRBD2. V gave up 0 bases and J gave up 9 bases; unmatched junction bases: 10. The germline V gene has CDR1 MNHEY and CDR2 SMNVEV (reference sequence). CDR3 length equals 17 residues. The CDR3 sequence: CASSLSLVAGGVGEQFF. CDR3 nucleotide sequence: TGTGCCAGCAGTTTATCGCTCGTAGCGGGAGGGGTGGGTGAGCAGTTCTTC.

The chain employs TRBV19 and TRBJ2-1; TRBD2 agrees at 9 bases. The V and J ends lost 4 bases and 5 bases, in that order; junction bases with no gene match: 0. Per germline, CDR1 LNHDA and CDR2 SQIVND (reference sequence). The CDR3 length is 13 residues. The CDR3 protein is CASSSGGDNEQFF. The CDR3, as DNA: TGTGCCAGTAGTAGCGGGGGGGACAATGAGCAGTTCTTC.

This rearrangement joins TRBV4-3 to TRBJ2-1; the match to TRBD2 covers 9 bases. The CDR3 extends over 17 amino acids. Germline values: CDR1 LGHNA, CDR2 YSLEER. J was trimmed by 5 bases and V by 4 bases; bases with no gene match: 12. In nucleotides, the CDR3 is TGCGCCAGCAGCCCTCGGTTTAGCGGGAGAAGGGACAATGAGCAGTTCTTC. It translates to CASSPRFSGRRDNEQFF.

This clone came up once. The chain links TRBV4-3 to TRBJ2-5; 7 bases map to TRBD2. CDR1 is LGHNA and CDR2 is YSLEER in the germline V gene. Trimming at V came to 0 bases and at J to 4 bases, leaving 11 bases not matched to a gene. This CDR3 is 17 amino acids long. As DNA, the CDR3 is TGCGCCAGCAGCCAAGATCAGGCAGGATGGGGGGGAGAGACCCAGTACTTC. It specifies CASSQDQAGWGGETQYF.

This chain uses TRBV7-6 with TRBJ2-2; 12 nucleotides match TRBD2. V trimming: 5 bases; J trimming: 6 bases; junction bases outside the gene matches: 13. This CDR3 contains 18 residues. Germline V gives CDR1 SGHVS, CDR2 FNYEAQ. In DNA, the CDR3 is TGTGCCAGCAGCATATTCCCAACTAGCGGGAGGTTCCCCGGGGAGCTGTTTTTT. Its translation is CASSIFPTSGRFPGELFF. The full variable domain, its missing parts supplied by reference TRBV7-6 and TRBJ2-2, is GAGVSQSPRYKVTKRGQDVALRCDPISGHVSLYWYRQALGQGPEFLTYFNYEAQQDKSGLPNDRFSAERPEGSISTLTIQRTEQRDSAMYRCASSIFPTSGRFPGELFFGEGSRLTVL.

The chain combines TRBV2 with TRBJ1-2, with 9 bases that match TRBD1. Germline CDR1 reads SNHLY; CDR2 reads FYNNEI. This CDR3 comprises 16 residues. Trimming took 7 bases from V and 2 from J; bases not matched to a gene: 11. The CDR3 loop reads CASNPGQGAVNYGYTF. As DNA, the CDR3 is TGTGCCAGCAATCCGGGACAGGGTGCCGTCAACTATGGCTACACCTTC. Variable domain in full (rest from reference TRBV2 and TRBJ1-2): EPEVTQTPSHQVTQMGQEVILRCVPISNHLYFYWYRQILGQKVEFLVSFYNNEISEKSEIFDDQFSVERPDGSNFTLKIRSTKLEDSAMYFCASNPGQGAVNYGYTFGSGTRLTVV.

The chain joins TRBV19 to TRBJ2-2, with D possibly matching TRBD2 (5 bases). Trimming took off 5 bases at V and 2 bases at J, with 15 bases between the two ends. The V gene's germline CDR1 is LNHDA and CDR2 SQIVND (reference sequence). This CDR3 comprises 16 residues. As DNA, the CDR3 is TGTGCCAGTAGTCTCCCCTGGGCGGGCAACACCGGGGAGCTGTTTTTT. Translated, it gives CASSLPWAGNTGELFF.

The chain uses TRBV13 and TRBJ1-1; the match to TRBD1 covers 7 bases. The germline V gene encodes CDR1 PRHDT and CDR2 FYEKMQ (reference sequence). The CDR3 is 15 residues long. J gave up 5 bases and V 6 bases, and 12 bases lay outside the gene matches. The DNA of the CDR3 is TGTGCCAGCAGGCTCGACATGCAGGGGGTGACTGAAGCTTTCTTT. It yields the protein CASRLDMQGVTEAFF.

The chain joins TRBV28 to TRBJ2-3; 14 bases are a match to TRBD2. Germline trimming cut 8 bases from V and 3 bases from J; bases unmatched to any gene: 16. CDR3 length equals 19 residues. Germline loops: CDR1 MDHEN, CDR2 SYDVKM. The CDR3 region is CASGDPLTSGRAVTDTQYF. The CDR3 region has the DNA TGTGCCAGCGGGGACCCACTGACTAGCGGGAGGGCCGTAACAGATACGCAGTATTTT.